This T cell receptor (beta chain) emerged from a study of PD-1 blockade in classical Hodgkin lymphoma. Study observations and caveats: The causes of the repertoire differences, possibly disease activity or prior therapy, remain undefined. Those achieving complete response showed baseline diversity like newly diagnosed patients.

The CDR3 spans 11 residues. CDR1 is MDHEN and CDR2 is SYDVKM in the germline V gene. V was shortened by 7 bases and J by 1 base, with 2 bases between the two germline ends. Of note for this clone: Its target is not known.

Using immunoSEQ multiplex PCR, the repertoire was profiled, and TCRdb retains in-frame clones only, with some absent. Here the sample spans about 28,000 clones, 65% to 75% being singletons. Each patient relapsed following autologous stem cell transplantation, and prior brentuximab vedotin exposure differed. The rearrangement joins TRBV28 to TRBJ1-5; D uncertain. The sample in question was peripheral blood mononuclear cells (PBMCs), obtained before the second cycle of nivolumab. The clonotype was recovered from a human donor with classical Hodgkin lymphoma. CDR3 in amino acids: CASKSNQPQHF. The CDR3 coding sequence is TGTGCCAGCAAAAGCAATCAGCCCCAGCATTTT.